These 18 T cell receptor beta chains were sequenced from one sample in a study of OX40 agonist ivuxolimab in advanced cancers. Measured with immunoSEQ multiplex PCR; TCRdb has only the in-frame clones, and not every one. The sample has fewer than 20,000 clones, just under 85% seen once. The sequencing here drew on CD4+ or CD8+ T cells sorted from blood, taken in a trial of the OX40 agonist ivuxolimab. The receptors shown here come from an adult with an advanced solid tumor such as melanoma, head and neck, liver or kidney cancer.

The gene calls are TRBV7-8 and TRBJ2-7; 8 positions agree with TRBD1. V trimming: 2 bases; J trimming: 5 bases; junction bases outside the gene matches: 5. The CDR3 loop spans 14 amino acids. CDR1 is SGHVS, CDR2 FQNEAQ, per germline. The chain's CDR3 is CASSLLQGDDEQYF. CDR3 nucleotides: TGTGCCAGCAGCTTATTACAGGGGGACGACGAGCAGTACTTC.

This clone was detected only a few times. The chain is built from TRBV7-2 and TRBJ1-4; D may be TRBD1 (6 bases). The CDR3 contains 16 residues. Trimming cost V 2 bases and J 6 bases, with 16 bases left between them. Germline V lookup: CDR1 SGHTA, CDR2 FQGNSA. DNA for the CDR3: TGTGCCAGCAGCTTATCTGGTGGGGGCACGGATGAAAAACTGTTTTTT. Translating it yields CASSLSGGGTDEKLFF.

The chain recombines TRBV6-5 with TRBJ2-5, with 11 bases lining up with TRBD2. Trimming cost V 0 bases and J 1 base; bases outside gene matches: 1. CDR3 length equals 16 residues. Germline V gene data show CDR1 as MNHEY and CDR2 as SVGAGI. The CDR3 region has the DNA TGTGCCAGCAGTTACTCCGGGACTAGCGGCCAAGAGACCCAGTACTTC. Its protein is CASSYSGTSGQETQYF.

This clone was seen many times. This chain joins TRBV2 and TRBJ1-1; D is unresolved. V was clipped by 11 bases and J by 4 bases, with 11 bases between them. Per the germline V gene, CDR1 is SNHLY and CDR2 is FYNNEI. The CDR3 contains 11 residues. CDR3 region: CAGQEATEAFF. In DNA, the CDR3 is TGTGCCGGCCAGGAGGCCACTGAAGCTTTCTTT. Based on the CDR3 plus reference TRBV2 and TRBJ1-1, the full variable domain is EPEVTQTPSHQVTQMGQEVILRCVPISNHLYFYWYRQILGQKVEFLVSFYNNEISEKSEIFDDQFSVERPDGSNFTLKIRSTKLEDSAMYFCAGQEATEAFFGQGTRLTVV.

This chain links TRBV19 with TRBJ2-1; TRBD2 aligns across 8 bases. The CDR3 extends over 15 amino acids. CDR1 LNHDA and CDR2 SQIVND come from the germline V gene (reference sequence). The junction had 4 bases not matched to a gene; V was cut back by 5 bases and J by 1 base. The DNA for the CDR3 is TGTGCCAGTAGTCAAGCGGGGGCTTCCTACAATGAGCAGTTCTTC. It encodes CASSQAGASYNEQFF. The full variable domain, with the rest looked up from reference TRBV19 and TRBJ2-1, is DGGITQSPKYLFRKEGQNVTLSCEQNLNHDAMYWYRQDPGQGLRLIYYSQIVNDFQKGDIAEGYSVSREKKESFPLTVTSAQKNPTAFYLCASSQAGASYNEQFFGPGTRLTVL.

The J gene is TRBJ1-5, the V gene TRBV10-1; D is uncertain. This CDR3 contains 16 residues. Germline CDR1 WNHNN, CDR2 SYGVQD (reference sequence). V was pared by 1 base and J by 0 bases, with 10 bases between. The CDR3 bases are TGCGCCAGCAGTGAGTATGGGCAGTTTAGCAATCAGCCCCAGCATTTT. Its protein is CASSEYGQFSNQPQHF.

The chain uses TRBV9 and TRBJ1-1, with D unresolved. Trimming pared 4 bases from V and 0 bases from J, leaving 10 bases between. CDR3 length: 14 amino acids. Germline loops: CDR1 SGDLS, CDR2 YYNGEE. Written as DNA, the CDR3 is TGTGCCAGCAGCCGGACGGAAATGAACACTGAAGCTTTCTTT. It codes for CASSRTEMNTEAFF.

The chain is built from TRBV7-3 and TRBJ1-1; D may be TRBD1 (5 bases). The CDR3 covers 14 residues. V lost 3 bases, J lost 4 bases, and 12 bases lay in between. CDR1 SGHTA and CDR2 FQGTGA come from the germline V gene. CDR3 amino acids: CASSLEGVSTEAFF. CDR3 nucleotides: TGTGCCAGCAGCTTGGAAGGGGTGAGCACTGAAGCTTTCTTT.

For the CDR3, the DNA is TGCGCCAGCAGCCTTAAGACAGGGGAGGCCTACGAGCAGTACTTC. Amino acids: CASSLKTGEAYEQYF. V and J are TRBV4-1 and TRBJ2-7; 8 positions match TRBD1. Germline lookup yields CDR1 MGHRA and CDR2 YSYEKL. Trimming took 4 bases from V and 2 from J; bases not matched to a gene: 7. The CDR3 totals 15 residues.

This chain uses TRBV7-8 with TRBJ2-1; 8 bases align to TRBD2. Germline V gene sequence: CDR1 SGHVS, CDR2 FQNEAQ. V was clipped by 1 base and J by 7 bases; unmatched bases: 3. This CDR3 has 14 amino acids. CDR3 nucleotide sequence: TGTGCCAGCAGCTTAGAGACTAGCGTGAATGAGCAGTTCTTC. Its protein is CASSLETSVNEQFF.

In its sample, this clone was seen once. The chain carries TRBV15 and TRBJ1-5; D remains unclear. Trimming shortened V by 4 bases and J by 6 bases, and 13 bases separated the two germline ends. CDR3 length: 14 amino acids. The germline V gene encodes CDR1 LNHNV and CDR2 YYDKDF (reference sequence). The chain's CDR3 is CATSTWGGSQPQHF. The CDR3 DNA sequence: TGTGCCACCAGCACTTGGGGAGGGTCTCAGCCCCAGCATTTT.

This clone was observed once. The chain couples TRBV4-2 to TRBJ2-3; 7 nucleotides align to TRBD2. V lost 2 bases to trimming and J lost 1 base; unmatched junction nucleotides: 3. Germline CDR1 reads LGHNA; CDR2 reads YNFKEQ. The CDR3 sequence is 15 residues long. The CDR3 DNA reads as TGTGCCAGCAGCCAATGGCTAGCGGGCACAGATACGCAGTATTTT. This sequence encodes CASSQWLAGTDTQYF.

The sample holds one count of this clone. The J gene is TRBJ1-4, the V gene TRBV16, with 7 bases identical to TRBD1. The CDR3 is 15 amino acids. The germline V gene encodes CDR1 KGHSY and CDR2 FQNENV. Trimming cost V 3 bases and J 7 bases; bases outside gene matches: 8. The CDR3 DNA is TGTGCCAGCAGCCATCCGGGACAGCCTAGTGAAAAACTGTTTTTT. It translates to CASSHPGQPSEKLFF.

This chain connects TRBV7-9 to TRBJ2-7; D is perhaps TRBD1 (5 bases). The CDR3 is 14 amino acids. Trimming shortened V by 1 base and J by 3 bases, and 10 bases separated the two germline ends. The germline CDR1 and CDR2 sequences are SEHNR and FQNEAQ (reference sequence). DNA for the CDR3: TGTGCCAGCAGCTTAGTCAGGGATGTCTACGAGCAGTACTTC. Encoded protein: CASSLVRDVYEQYF.

The V and J genes are TRBV4-3 and TRBJ1-2; 12 positions match TRBD1. Germline V lookup: CDR1 LGHNA, CDR2 YSLEER. V was pared by 0 bases and J by 5 bases, with 7 bases of the junction left unmatched. The CDR3 runs 17 residues. This CDR3 reads CASSQEGQGASGYGYTF. The DNA of the CDR3 is TGCGCCAGCAGCCAAGAGGGACAGGGGGCATCTGGGTATGGCTACACCTTC.

This chain links TRBV13 with TRBJ1-2; D might be TRBD1 (6 bases). V lost 0 bases to trimming and J lost 0 bases, with 14 bases between them. Germline CDR1 and CDR2: PRHDT and FYEKMQ (reference sequence). The length of the CDR3 is 17 residues. The CDR3 sequence is CASSLGQGLTPNYGYTF. CDR3 DNA: TGTGCCAGCAGCTTAGGACAGGGTCTTACTCCTAACTATGGCTACACCTTC.

CDR3 loop: CASSHQSGTTKPEQYF. CDR3 nucleotide sequence: TGTGCCAGCAGCCACCAGTCCGGGACTACGAAACCCGAGCAGTACTTC. The chain combines TRBV2 with TRBJ2-7; TRBD2 matches 7 bases. CDR1 is SNHLY, CDR2 FYNNEI, per germline. With V trimmed by 6 bases and J by 6 bases, 17 bases remained unmatched. CDR3 size: 16 residues.

This clone was seen only a few times. The gene calls are TRBV28 and TRBJ1-4, with D perhaps TRBD1 (5 bases). Trimming left V 4 bases short and J 7 bases short, with 13 bases between. Germline V gene lookup returns CDR1 MDHEN and CDR2 SYDVKM. The CDR3 totals 14 residues. CDR3 sequence: CASSSRARGEKLFF. The CDR3 DNA sequence: TGTGCCAGCAGTTCCAGGGCGAGGGGTGAAAAACTGTTTTTT.